This TCR beta chain was recovered during a study of T-cell memory formation after mild COVID-19. 5'RACE primed at constant segments yielded TCR alpha and TCR beta cDNA libraries bearing sample barcodes and UMIs. Via MiXCR, TCRdb re-called the 5' RACE reads, giving one row per CDR3 protein. The sample holds 150,000 to 200,000 distinct CDR3 sequences, roughly 12% seen once. Findings of the study overall: The finding that pre-infection memory included some responding clones suggested that cross-reactive memory joined.

CDR1 and CDR2 (germline): DFQATT, SNEGSKA (reference sequence). CDR3 length: 16 amino acids. Unmatched junction bases numbered 10, after V lost 5 bases and J lost 0 bases. This clonotype was detected a few times. What it binds is unknown. This receptor was taken from a man aged 18 to 30 who had mild COVID-19 (a few samples of this study predate the infection). Cell type and time point are not known. Sequenced sample: PBMCs or a T cell subset sorted from them (not recorded which). The V gene is TRBV20-1, the J gene TRBJ2-1, with 7 bases fitting TRBD2. Here the CDR3 reads CSAQSSGHSSYNEQFF. The CDR3 bases are TGCAGTGCTCAGTCTAGCGGACATAGCTCCTACAATGAGCAGTTCTTC.